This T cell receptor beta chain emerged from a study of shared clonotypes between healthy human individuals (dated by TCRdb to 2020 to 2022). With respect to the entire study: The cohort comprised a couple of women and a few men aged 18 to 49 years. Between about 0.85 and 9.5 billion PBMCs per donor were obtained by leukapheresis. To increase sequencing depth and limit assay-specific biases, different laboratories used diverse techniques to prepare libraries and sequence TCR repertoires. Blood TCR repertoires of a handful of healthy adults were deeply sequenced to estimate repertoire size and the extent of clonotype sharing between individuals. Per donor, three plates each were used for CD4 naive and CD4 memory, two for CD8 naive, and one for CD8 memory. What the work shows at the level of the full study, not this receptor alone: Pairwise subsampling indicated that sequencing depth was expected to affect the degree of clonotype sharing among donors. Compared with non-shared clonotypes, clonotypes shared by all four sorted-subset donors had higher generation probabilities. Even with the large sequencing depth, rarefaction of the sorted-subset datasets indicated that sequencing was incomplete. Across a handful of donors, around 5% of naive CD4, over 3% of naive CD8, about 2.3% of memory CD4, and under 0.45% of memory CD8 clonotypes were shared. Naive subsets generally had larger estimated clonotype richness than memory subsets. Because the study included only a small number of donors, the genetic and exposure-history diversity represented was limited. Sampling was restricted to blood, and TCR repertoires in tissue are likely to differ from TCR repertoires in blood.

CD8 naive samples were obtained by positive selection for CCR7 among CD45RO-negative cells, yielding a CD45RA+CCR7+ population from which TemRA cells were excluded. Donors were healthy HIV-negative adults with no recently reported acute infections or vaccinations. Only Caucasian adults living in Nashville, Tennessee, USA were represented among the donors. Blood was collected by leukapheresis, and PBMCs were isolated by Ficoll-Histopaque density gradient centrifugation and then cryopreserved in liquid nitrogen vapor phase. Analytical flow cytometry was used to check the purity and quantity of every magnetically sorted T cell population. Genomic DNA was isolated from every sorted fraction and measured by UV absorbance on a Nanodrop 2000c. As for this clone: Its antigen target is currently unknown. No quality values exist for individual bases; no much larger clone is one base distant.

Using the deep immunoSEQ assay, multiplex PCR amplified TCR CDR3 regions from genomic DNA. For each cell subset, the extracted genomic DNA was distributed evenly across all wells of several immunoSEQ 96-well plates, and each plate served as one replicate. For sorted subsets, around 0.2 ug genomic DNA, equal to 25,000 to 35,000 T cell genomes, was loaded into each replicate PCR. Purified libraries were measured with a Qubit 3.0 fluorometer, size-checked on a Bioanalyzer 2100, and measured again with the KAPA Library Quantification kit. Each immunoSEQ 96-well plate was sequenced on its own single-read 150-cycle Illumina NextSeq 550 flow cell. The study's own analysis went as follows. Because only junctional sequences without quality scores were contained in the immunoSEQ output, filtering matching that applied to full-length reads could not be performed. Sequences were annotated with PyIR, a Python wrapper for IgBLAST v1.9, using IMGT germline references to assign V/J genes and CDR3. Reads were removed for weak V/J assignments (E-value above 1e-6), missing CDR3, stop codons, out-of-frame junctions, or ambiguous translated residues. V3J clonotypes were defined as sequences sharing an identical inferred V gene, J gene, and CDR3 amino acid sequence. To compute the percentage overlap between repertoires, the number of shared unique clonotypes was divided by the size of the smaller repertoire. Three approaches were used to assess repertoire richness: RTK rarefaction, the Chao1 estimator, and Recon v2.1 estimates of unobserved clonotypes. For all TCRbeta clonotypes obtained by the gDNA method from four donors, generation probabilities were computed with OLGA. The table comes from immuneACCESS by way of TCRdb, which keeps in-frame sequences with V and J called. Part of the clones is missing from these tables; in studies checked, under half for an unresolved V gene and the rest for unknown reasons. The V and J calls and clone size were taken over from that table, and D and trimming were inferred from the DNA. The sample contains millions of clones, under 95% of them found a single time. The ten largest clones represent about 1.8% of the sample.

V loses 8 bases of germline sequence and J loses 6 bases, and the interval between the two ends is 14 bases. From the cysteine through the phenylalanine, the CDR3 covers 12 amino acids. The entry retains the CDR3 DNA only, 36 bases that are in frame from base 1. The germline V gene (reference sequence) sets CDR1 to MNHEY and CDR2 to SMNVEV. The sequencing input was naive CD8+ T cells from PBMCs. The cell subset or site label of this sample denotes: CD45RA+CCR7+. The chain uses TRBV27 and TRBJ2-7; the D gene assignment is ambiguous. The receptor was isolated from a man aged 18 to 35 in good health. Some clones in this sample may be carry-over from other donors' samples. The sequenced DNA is TGTGCCAGCGGGGTCCAGCGCGGCGAGCAGTACTTC. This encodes CASGVQRGEQYF.